This T cell receptor (beta chain) was recorded in a study of OX40 agonist ivuxolimab in advanced cancers. Study overall: Two patients with cutaneous melanoma and one with hepatocellular carcinoma, three in total, showed partial responses.

This clone was recorded once. Its antigen is still unknown. Study findings and constraints: More expanded clones were found, on average, in CD8+ than in CD4+ T cells.

Looked up from germline, CDR1 is MNHNY and CDR2 is SVGAGI (reference sequence). This CDR3 is built from 14 residues. V was cut by 4 bases and J by 4 bases, with 14 bases left in between. Anyone with autoimmune disease history or systemic immunosuppression was excluded. Generated by immunoSEQ multiplex PCR, the TCRdb table keeps only in-frame clones and is missing some. The table lists 65,000 to 90,000 clones, approximately 80% of them singletons, with approximately 2.6% in the top ten. The starting material was CD4+ or CD8+ T cells sorted from blood, obtained in a trial of the OX40 agonist ivuxolimab. This rearrangement joins TRBV6-6 to TRBJ2-7; TRBD1 or TRBD2 may be the D gene (5 bases each). The clonotype comes from an adult with an advanced solid tumor such as melanoma, head and neck, liver or kidney cancer. CDR3 nucleotide sequence: TGTGCCAGCAGTTGGGGCAGCCCGGGGTACGAGCAGTACTTC. Residues: CASSWGSPGYEQYF.